This T cell receptor (beta chain) stems from a study of neurological immune-mediated disorders. Study conclusions and caveats: HTLV-1-associated myelopathy had the most TCR clonal expansion, while multiple sclerosis had the least, a level that fell below healthy controls. No sharing of CDR3 amino acid sequences was observed among expanded clones across subjects, suggesting private repertoires in all groups.

Synthesis of cDNA was performed by 5'RACE using 10-nucleotide random UMIs. TCRdb reanalysed the 5' RACE reads using MiXCR and keeps one entry per CDR3 protein. Found here are around 71,000 distinct CDR3 sequences, around 15% of them singletons; the top ten hold about 4.5%. The J segment lost 4 bases and the V segment lost 4 bases, leaving 10 bases of the junction unmatched. Looked up from germline, CDR1 is SGHRS and CDR2 is YFSETQ. The CDR3 sequence is 15 residues long. Time point described: longitudinal time-point 1 (baseline). The study built unsorted libraries from 2 million PBMCs kept at -80 C. This clonotype appeared many times. The antigen is unknown.

This chain connects TRBV5-1 to TRBJ2-7, with TRBD1 matching over 8 bases. The TCR comes from a female donor with HTLV-1-associated myelopathy (HAM/TSP). Sequenced material: PBMCs. The CDR3 here is CASSGAGTGIYEQYF. In DNA, the CDR3 is TGCGCCAGCAGCGGGGCGGGGACAGGCATTTACGAGCAGTACTTC.